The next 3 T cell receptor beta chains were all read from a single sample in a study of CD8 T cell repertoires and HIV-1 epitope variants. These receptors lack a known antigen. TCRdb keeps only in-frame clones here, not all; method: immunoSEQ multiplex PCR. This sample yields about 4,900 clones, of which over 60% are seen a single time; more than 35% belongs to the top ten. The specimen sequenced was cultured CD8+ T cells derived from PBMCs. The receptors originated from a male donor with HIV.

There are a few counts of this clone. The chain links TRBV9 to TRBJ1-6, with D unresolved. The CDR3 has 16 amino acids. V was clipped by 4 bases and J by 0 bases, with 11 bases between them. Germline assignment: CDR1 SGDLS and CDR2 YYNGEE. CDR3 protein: CASSSSGSSYNSPLHF. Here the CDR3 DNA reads TGTGCCAGCAGCTCCAGCGGGAGCTCCTATAATTCACCCCTCCACTTT.

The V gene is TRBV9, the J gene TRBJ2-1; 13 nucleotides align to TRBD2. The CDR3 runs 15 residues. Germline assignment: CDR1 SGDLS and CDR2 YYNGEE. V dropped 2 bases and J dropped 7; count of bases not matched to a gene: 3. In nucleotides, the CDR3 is TGTGCCAGCAGCGTGGAGACTAGCGGGGGGAATGAGCAGTTCTTC. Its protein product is CASSVETSGGNEQFF.

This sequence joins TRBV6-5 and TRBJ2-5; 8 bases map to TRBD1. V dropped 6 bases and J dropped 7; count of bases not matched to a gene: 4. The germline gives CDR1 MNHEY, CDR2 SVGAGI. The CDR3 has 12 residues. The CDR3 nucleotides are TGTGCCAGCAGCTATACAGGGGGGACCCAGTACTTC. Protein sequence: CASSYTGGTQYF.